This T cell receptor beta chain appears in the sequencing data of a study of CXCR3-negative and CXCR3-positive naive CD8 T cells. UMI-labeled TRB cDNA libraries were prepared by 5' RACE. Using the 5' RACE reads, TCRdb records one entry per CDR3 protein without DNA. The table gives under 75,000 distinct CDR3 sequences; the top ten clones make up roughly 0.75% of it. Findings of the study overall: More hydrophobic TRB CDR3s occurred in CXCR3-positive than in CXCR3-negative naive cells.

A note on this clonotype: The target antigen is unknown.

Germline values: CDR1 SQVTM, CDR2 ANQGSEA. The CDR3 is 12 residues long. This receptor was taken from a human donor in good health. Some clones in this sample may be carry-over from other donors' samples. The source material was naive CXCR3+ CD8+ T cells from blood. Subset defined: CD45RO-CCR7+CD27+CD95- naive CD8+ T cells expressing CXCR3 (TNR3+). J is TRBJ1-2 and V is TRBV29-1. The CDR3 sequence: CSVEGNTYGYTF.